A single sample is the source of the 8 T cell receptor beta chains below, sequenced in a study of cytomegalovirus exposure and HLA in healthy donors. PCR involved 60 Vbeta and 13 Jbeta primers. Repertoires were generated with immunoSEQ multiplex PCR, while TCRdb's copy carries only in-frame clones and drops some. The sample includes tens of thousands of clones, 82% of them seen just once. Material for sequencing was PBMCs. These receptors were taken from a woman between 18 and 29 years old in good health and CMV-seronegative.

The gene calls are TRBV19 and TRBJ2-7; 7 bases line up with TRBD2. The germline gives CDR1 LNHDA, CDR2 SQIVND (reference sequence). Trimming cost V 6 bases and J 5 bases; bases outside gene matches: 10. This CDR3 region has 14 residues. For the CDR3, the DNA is TGTGCCAGTAGCAACGGTTTTGGGGGGGACGAGCAGTACTTC. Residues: CASSNGFGGDEQYF.

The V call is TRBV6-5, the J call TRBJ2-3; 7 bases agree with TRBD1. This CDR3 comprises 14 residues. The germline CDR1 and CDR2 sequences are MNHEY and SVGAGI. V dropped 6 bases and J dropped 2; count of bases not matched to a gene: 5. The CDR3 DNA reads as TGTGCCAGCAGCTCGACAGGGTCCACAGATACGCAGTATTTT. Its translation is CASSSTGSTDTQYF.

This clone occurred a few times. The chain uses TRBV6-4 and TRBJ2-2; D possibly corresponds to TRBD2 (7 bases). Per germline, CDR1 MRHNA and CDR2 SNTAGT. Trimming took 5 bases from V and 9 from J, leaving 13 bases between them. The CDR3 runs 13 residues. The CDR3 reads CASSPGEGRELFF. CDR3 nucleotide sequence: TGTGCCAGCAGTCCAGGGGAGGGACGGGAGCTGTTTTTT.

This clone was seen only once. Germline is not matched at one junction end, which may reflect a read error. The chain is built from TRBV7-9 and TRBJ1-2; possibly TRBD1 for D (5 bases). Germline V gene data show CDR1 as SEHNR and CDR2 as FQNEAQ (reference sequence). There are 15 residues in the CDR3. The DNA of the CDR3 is TGTTCCAGCAGTTCCCTTGGCACGGGGGGGTATGGCTACACCTTC. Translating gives CSSSSLGTGGYGYTF.

The CDR3 here is CASSPRGGLGYTF. The CDR3 nucleotides read TGTGCCAGCAGCCCCCGGGGGGGCCTAGGCTACACCTTC. The chain employs TRBV27 and TRBJ1-2, with D possibly TRBD1 on 6 matching bases. Trimming removed 6 bases at V and 8 bases at J, with 16 bases between. Germline V gene data show CDR1 as MNHEY and CDR2 as SMNVEV (reference sequence). CDR3 size: 13 residues.

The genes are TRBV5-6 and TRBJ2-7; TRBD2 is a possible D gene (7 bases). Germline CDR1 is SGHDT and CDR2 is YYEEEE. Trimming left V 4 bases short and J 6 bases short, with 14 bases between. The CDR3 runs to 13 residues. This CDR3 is CASSGGAGTEQYF. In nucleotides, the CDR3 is TGTGCCAGCAGCGGGGGGGCAGGGACCGAGCAGTACTTC.

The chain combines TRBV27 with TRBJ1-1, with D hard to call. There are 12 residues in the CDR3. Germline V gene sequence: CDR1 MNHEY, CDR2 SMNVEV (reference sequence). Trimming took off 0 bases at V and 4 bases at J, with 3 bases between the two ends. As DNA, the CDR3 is TGTGCCAGCAGTTTATCTCGCACTGAAGCTTTCTTT. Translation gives CASSLSRTEAFF.

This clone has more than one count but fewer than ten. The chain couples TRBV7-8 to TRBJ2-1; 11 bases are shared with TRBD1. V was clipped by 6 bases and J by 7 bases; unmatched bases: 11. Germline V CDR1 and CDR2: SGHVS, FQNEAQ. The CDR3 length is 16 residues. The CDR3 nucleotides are TGTGCCAGCAGTTTTAAGGGACAGGGGGTTTGGAATGAGCAGTTCTTC. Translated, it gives CASSFKGQGVWNEQFF.